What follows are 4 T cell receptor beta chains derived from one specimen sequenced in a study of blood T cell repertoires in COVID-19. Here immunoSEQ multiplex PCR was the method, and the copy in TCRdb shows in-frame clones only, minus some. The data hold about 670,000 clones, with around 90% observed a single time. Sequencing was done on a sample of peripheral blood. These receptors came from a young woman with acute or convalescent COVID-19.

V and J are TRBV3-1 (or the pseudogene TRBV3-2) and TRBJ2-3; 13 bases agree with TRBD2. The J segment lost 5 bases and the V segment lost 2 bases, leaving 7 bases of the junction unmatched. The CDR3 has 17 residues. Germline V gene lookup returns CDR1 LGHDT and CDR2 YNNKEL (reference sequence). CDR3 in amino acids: CASSQFTTSGGKDTQYF. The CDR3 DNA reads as TGTGCCAGCAGCCAATTTACGACTAGCGGGGGGAAAGATACGCAGTATTTT.

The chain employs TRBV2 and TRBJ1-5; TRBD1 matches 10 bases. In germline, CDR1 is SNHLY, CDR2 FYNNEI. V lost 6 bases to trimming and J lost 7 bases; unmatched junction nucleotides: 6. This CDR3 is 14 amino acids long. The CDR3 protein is CASRALDRGQPQHF. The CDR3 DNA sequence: TGTGCCAGCAGGGCTCTGGACAGGGGGCAGCCCCAGCATTTT.

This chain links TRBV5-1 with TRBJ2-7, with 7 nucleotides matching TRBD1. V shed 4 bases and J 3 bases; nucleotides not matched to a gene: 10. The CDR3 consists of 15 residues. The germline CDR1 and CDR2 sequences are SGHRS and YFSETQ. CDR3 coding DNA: TGCGCCAGCAGCCATAGGGGGCCCCGCTACTACGAGCAGTACTTC. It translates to CASSHRGPRYYEQYF.

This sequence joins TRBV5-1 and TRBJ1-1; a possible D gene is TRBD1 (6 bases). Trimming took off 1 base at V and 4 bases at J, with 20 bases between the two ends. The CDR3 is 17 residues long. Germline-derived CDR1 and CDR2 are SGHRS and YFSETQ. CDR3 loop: CASSLRGRGTRGTEAFF. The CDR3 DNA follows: TGCGCCAGCAGCTTGAGGGGGAGAGGGACCCGTGGCACTGAAGCTTTCTTT.